The source of this T cell receptor beta chain is a study of human T cells and chemical hapten exposure. The wider study: DPC at 0.01% went onto the upper back in patch tests, read at 6 days.

Time point denoted: patch test 2, 6 weeks after DPC sensitization. Regarding treatment: therapeutic diphenylcyclopropenone sensitization with weekly scalp DPC. In TCRdb, the RACE reads were re-called with MiXCR into one record per CDR3 protein. The sample yields about 110,000 distinct CDR3 sequences, 9.2% seen once. Per germline, CDR1 SGDLS and CDR2 YYNGEE. This CDR3 contains 15 residues. The trim removed 4 bases at V and 7 bases at J, leaving 11 bases unmatched. The V call is TRBV9, the J call TRBJ2-3; 8 bases are shared with TRBD2. Sequences were derived from whole blood, sampled in connection with sensitization to the hapten diphenylcyclopropenone (DPC). The TCR comes from a woman in her thirties or forties with alopecia areata. Some clones in this sample may be carry-over from other donors' samples. The CDR3 here is CASSPSGGGLNTQYF. The DNA for the CDR3 is TGTGCCAGCAGCCCCTCGGGGGGGGGGCTGAATACGCAGTATTTT.